The sequence of this T cell receptor (beta chain) was determined in a study of shared clonotypes between healthy human individuals. General study findings and limits: The sampled material consisted only of blood, and tissue repertoires are likely to differ. It was observed that roughly 5% of naive CD4 clonotypes were shared across several donors.

Worth noting for this clone: Its antigen remains unidentified.

All donors were healthy HIV-negative adults lacking recent acute infections or vaccinations. The CDR3 consists of 12 residues. Unmatched junction bases numbered 4, after V lost 4 bases and J lost 10 bases. Germline CDR1 is SGHAT and CDR2 is FQNNGV. The data were produced by immunoSEQ multiplex PCR, yet TCRdb's version contains in-frame clones alone and is incomplete. The sample shows 550,000 to 700,000 clones, approximately 73% of them seen only once. The receptor was derived from a woman aged 25 to 39 in good health. Specimen: memory CD4+ T cells sorted from blood. Indicated subset: CD45RA-negative fraction. The chain recombines TRBV11-2 with TRBJ2-1; 7 nucleotides match TRBD2. DNA of the CDR3: TGTGCCAGCAGCTATAGCGGGCGGGAGCAGTTCTTC. This gives the protein CASSYSGREQFF.